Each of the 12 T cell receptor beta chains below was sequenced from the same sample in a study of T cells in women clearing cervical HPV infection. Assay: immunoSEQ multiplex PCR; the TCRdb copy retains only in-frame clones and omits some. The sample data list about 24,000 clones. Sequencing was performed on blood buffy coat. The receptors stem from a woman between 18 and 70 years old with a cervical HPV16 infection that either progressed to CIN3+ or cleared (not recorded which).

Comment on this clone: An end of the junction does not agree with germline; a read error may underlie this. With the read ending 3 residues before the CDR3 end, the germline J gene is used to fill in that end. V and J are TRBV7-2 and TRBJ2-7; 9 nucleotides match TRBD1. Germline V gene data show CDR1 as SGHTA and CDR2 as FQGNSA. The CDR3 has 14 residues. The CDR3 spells CACSFRDRDYEQYF. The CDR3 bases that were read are TGTGCCTGCAGCTTTCGGGACAGGGACTACGAG. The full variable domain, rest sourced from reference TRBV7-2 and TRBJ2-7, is GAGVSQSPSNKVTEKGKDVELRCDPISGHTALYWYRQSLGQGLEFLIYFQGNSAPDKSGLPSDRFSAERTGGSVSTLTIQRTQQEDSAVYLCACSFRDRDYEQYFGPGTRLTVT.

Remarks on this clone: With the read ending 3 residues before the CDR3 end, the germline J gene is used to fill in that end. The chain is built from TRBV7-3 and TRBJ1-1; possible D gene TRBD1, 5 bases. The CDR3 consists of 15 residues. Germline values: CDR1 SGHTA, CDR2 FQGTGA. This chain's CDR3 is CASSTTGLAGEEAFF. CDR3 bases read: TGTGCCAGCAGCACGACGGGACTAGCGGGAGAAGAA.

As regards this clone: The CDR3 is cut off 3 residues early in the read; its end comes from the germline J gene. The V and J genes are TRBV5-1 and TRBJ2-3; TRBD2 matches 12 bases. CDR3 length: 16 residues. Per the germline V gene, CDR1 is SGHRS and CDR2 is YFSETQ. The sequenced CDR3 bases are TGCGCCAGCAGCCCACGACTAGCGGGAGTCAGGGAGACG. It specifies CASSPRLAGVRET. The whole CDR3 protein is CASSPRLAGVRETQYF.

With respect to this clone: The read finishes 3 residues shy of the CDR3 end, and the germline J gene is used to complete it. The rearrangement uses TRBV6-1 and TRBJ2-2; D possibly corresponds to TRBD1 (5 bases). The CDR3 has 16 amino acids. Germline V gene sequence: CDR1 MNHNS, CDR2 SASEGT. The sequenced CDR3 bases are TGTGCCAGCAGTGAAGCAAAGGGGTTGGGTAATGAAAAG. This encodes CASSEAKGLGNEK. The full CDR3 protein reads CASSEAKGLGNEKLFF.

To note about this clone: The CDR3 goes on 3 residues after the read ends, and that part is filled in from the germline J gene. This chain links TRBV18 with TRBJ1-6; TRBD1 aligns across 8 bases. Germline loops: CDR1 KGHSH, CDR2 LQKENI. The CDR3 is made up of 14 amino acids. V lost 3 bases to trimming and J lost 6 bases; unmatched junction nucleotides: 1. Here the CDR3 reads CASSPGQVNSPLHF. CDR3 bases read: TGTGCCAGCTCACCGGGACAGGTTAATTCACCC.

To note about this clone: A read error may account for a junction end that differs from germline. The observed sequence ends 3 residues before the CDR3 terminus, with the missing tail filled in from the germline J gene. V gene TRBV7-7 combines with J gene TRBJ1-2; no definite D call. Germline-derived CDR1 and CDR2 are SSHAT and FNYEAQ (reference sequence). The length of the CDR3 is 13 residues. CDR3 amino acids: CASSLDTINDYTF. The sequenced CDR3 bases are TGTGCTAGCAGCTTAGATACAATCAATGAC. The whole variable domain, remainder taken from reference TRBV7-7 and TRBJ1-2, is GAGVSQSPRYKVTKRGQDVTLRCDPISSHATLYWYQQALGQGPEFLTYFNYEAQPDKSGLPSDRFSAERPEGSISTLTIQRTEQRDSAMYRCASSLDTINDYTFGSGTRLTVV.

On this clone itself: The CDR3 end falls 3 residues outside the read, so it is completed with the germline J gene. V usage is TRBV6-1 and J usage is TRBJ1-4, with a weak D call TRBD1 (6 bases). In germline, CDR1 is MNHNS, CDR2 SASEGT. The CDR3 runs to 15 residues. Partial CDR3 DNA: TGTGCCAGCAGTGAAGCGGGGGCGCTTAATTCACCA. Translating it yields CASSEAGALNSP. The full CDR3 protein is CASSEAGALNSPLFF.

The sequenced part of the CDR3 DNA is TGCGCCAGCAGTGAGGACTGGAGCACAGATACG. It yields the protein CASSEDWSTDT. The entire CDR3 reads CASSEDWSTDTQYF. The chain joins TRBV10-2 to TRBJ2-3; D remains ambiguous. The CDR3 extends 3 residues past the end of the read, so its final part is completed from the germline J gene. With 2 bases removed from V and 0 bases from J, the gap between germline ends came to 6 bases. The CDR3 sequence is 14 residues long. Germline assignment: CDR1 WSHSY and CDR2 SAAADI.

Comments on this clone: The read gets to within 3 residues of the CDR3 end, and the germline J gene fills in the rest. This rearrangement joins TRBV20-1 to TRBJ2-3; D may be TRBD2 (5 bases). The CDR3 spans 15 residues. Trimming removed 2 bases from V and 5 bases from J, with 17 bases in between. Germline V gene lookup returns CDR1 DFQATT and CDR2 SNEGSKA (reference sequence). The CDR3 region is CSARNTPLVGDTQYF. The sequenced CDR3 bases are TGCAGTGCTAGAAATACCCCACTAGTCGGAGATACG.

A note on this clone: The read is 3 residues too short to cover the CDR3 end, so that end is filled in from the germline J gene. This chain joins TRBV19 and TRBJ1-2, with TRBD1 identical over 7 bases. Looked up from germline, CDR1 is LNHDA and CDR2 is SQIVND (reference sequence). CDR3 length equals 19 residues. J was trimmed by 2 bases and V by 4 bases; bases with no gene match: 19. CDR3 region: CASSRIRTSGQIANYGYTF. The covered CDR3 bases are TGTGCCAGTAGTAGAATCAGAACTTCGGGACAGATCGCGAACTATGGC. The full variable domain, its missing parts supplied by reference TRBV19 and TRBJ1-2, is DGGITQSPKYLFRKEGQNVTLSCEQNLNHDAMYWYRQDPGQGLRLIYYSQIVNDFQKGDIAEGYSVSREKKESFPLTVTSAQKNPTAFYLCASSRIRTSGQIANYGYTFGSGTRLTVV.

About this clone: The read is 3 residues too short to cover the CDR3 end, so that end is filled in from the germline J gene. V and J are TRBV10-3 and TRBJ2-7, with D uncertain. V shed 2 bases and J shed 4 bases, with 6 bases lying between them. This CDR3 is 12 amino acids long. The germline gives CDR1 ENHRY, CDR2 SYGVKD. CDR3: CAISEDGYEQYF. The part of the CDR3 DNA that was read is TGTGCCATCAGTGAGGACGGGTACGAG.

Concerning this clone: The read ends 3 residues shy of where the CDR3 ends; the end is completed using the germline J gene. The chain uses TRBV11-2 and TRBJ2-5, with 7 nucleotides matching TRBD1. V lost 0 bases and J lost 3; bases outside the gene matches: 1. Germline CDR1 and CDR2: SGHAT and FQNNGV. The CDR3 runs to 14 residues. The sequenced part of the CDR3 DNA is TGTGCCAGCAGCTTAGATGGGACAGAAGAGACC. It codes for CASSLDGTEET. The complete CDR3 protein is CASSLDGTEETQYF.